This is a list of T cell receptor beta chains from one sample in a study of blood T cells in healthy people across ages. Via MiXCR, TCRdb re-called the 5' RACE reads, giving one row per CDR3 protein. Of 600,000 or so distinct CDR3 sequences listed, around a fifth are singletons. The specimen was blood. All receptors derive from a man in his 70s in good health. Both conserved end residues are part of each CDR3. The order of the fields is J gene, V gene, clone size, D gene, CDR3 length, CDR3 protein, CDR3 DNA. The D gene is left open where the match is weak. Clone size is shown for a subset of rows, as once, few, many or a class of expanded clone.

>TRBJ2-3|TRBV20-1|few|NA|12
CSAHRDTDTQYF
TGCAGTGCACACAGGGACACAGATACGCAGTATTTT
>TRBJ2-3|TRBV28|few|TRBD2|16
CASIGSGGPSTDTQYF
TGTGCCAGCATAGGAAGCGGGGGACCTAGCACAGATACGCAGTATTTT
>TRBJ1-1|TRBV2|NA|TRBD1|15
CASSGERTGLAEAFF
TGTGCCAGCAGTGGGGAGAGGACAGGGCTGGCTGAAGCTTTCTTT
>TRBJ2-5|TRBV6-5|few|NA|15
CASGWSGRGDETQYF
TGTGCCAGCGGTTGGAGCGGGCGAGGGGATGAGACCCAGTACTTC
>TRBJ2-1|TRBV4-1|many|NA|14
CASSLSGLGNEQFF
TGCGCCAGCAGCCTTTCAGGGTTGGGAAATGAGCAGTTCTTC
>TRBJ1-2|TRBV28|NA|NA|12
CASSLGPYGYTF
TGTGCCAGCAGTCTGGGGCCCTATGGCTACACCTTC
>TRBJ2-1|TRBV25-1|NA|TRBD1|13
CASSVTGFGEQFF
TGTGCCAGCAGTGTGACAGGGTTCGGTGAGCAGTTCTTC
>TRBJ2-7|TRBV28|NA|NA|14
CASSLGTSYHEQYF
TGTGCCAGCAGTTTAGGGACGTCCTATCACGAGCAGTACTTC
>TRBJ1-1|TRBV4-2|many|NA|17
CASSSRQDHALNTEAFF
TGTGCCAGCAGCTCCAGACAGGACCATGCTCTGAACACTGAAGCTTTCTTT
>TRBJ2-2|TRBV28|few|TRBD2|16
CASSLFGRALSGELFF
TGTGCCAGCAGTTTATTCGGGAGGGCCCTCAGCGGGGAGCTGTTTTTT
>TRBJ1-4|TRBV11-2|NA|NA|16
CASRIGTHATNEKLFF
TGTGCCAGCAGGATTGGGACTCACGCAACTAATGAAAAACTGTTTTTT
>TRBJ2-5|TRBV28|few|NA|14
CASSPQGPQETQYF
TGTGCCAGCAGTCCACAGGGACCTCAAGAGACCCAGTACTTC
>TRBJ1-1|TRBV5-1|NA|TRBD1|16
CASSLAPGGAPTEAFF
TGCGCCAGCAGCTTGGCTCCAGGGGGCGCCCCCACTGAAGCTTTCTTT
>TRBJ2-5|TRBV7-2|NA|NA|16
CASSSNPGRTQETQYF
TGTGCCAGCAGCTCGAACCCGGGACGGACCCAAGAGACCCAGTACTTC
>TRBJ1-4|TRBV6-6|few|TRBD1|15
CASGQGPTRGEKLFF
TGTGCCAGCGGACAGGGCCCAACCCGGGGTGAAAAACTGTTTTTT
>TRBJ2-1|TRBV27|NA|TRBD2|15
CASSPREGGYNEQFF
TGTGCCAGCAGTCCCAGGGAGGGTGGATACAATGAGCAGTTCTTC
>TRBJ2-1|TRBV9|NA|NA|19
CASSVDGRVRLDSYNEQFF
TGTGCCAGCAGCGTAGATGGCAGGGTGAGGTTAGACTCCTACAATGAGCAGTTCTTC
>TRBJ1-5|TRBV28|few|TRBD1|15
CASSLRQGNEQPQHF
TGTGCCAGCAGTTTGAGACAGGGAAACGAACAGCCCCAGCATTTT
>TRBJ2-4|TRBV27|NA|TRBD1|15
CASSRQGIAKNIQYF
TGTGCCAGCAGTAGACAGGGAATAGCCAAAAACATTCAGTACTTC
>TRBJ2-1|TRBV7-9|few|NA|16
CASSFPTGSSYNEQFF
TGTGCCAGCAGCTTCCCGACTGGAAGCTCCTACAATGAGCAGTTCTTC
>TRBJ2-7|TRBV6-5|few|NA|14
CASSYEVGIDEQYF
TGTGCCAGCAGTTATGAAGTGGGAATAGACGAGCAGTACTTC
>TRBJ2-1|TRBV20-1|few|TRBD2|15
CSANPLAGAYNEQFF
TGCAGTGCTAATCCGCTAGCGGGAGCCTACAATGAGCAGTTCTTC
>TRBJ2-1|TRBV7-2|few|NA|15
CASSLGAWGYNEQFF
TGTGCCAGCAGCTTAGGGGCCTGGGGTTACAATGAGCAGTTCTTC